This T cell receptor (beta chain) is from a study of T cell repertoires in ileal Crohn's disease. About the research overall: At surgery, 35% of patients smoked, with median disease duration 7.9 years. Study observations and caveats: Sorted CD8 T cells held more high-frequency clones than CD4. Clonal expansions were more frequent in active smokers than non-smokers at surgery.

Here immunoSEQ multiplex PCR was the method, and the copy in TCRdb shows in-frame clones only, minus some. The sample has approximately 15,000 clones, about 80% seen once; the top ten hold around 4.2%. In the case of this clone: Its antigen is unidentified.

V shed 1 base, J shed 8 bases, and the junction held 5 bases outside the gene matches. CDR3 length equals 14 residues. Germline V gene data show CDR1 as LNHDA and CDR2 as SQIVND (reference sequence). Eligibility required adulthood, ileal or ileocolonic Crohn's disease and indicated ileocolonic resection. This chain connects TRBV19 to TRBJ1-2, with 9 nucleotides matching TRBD1. The TCR comes from an adult with Crohn's disease. Specimen: ileal tissue. Here the CDR3 reads CASSIVSDRGGYTF. The CDR3 coding sequence is TGTGCCAGTAGTATAGTGTCGGACAGGGGAGGCTACACCTTC.